Below, one TCR beta chain is given with its context. Antigen: not known. The junction had 1 base not matched to a gene; V was cut back by 0 bases and J by 2 bases. CDR1 is LGHDT, CDR2 YNNKEL, per germline (reference sequence). This CDR3 region has 17 residues. The sample comes from a study of T cell responses to AZD1222 COVID-19 vaccine. Study-level information: Second doses were pooled across both intervals (about 4 or about 12 weeks).

The data were produced by immunoSEQ multiplex PCR, yet TCRdb's version contains in-frame clones alone and is incomplete. The sample has around 84,000 clones, 88% seen once; the top ten hold about 6%. Study-level points and caveats: Clonal diversity was possibly underestimated, and the donors were mostly white British, with more females. Increases in Spike-specific TCR breadth and depth were seen after two AZD1222 doses. Nearly half of spike-specific TCRs reportedly target unmutated variant regions.

The rearrangement uses TRBV3-1 (or the pseudogene TRBV3-2) and TRBJ1-4; 12 nucleotides line up with TRBD1. This specimen consisted of peripheral blood, obtained on day 0 of AZD1222 vaccination. The receptor's source is an adult in good health. The CDR3 DNA is TGTGCCAGCAGCCAAGAGGGACAGGGGGCGACTAATGAAAAACTGTTTTTT. Translated: CASSQEGQGATNEKLFF.